This T cell receptor beta chain derives from a study of T cell repertoires in cytomegalovirus infection. Study details: Based on public TCR beta signatures, there were indications of CMV infection and of a matching HLA type. Findings and limits, study-wide: Cumulative frequency of public TCR beta families picked out carriers of CMV plus the relevant HLA. CMV-specific TCR beta clonotypes restricted by HLA-C were the ones dominating the ex vivo response.

The sample holds a few counts of this clonotype. The antigen is unknown. TCRdb re-called the reads through MiXCR, storing one row per CDR3 protein. Altogether around 300,000 distinct CDR3 sequences are present, 25% being singletons, with the ten largest covering approximately 14%. There are 14 residues in the CDR3. Trimming cost V 10 bases and J 0 bases, with 13 bases left between them. The chain joins TRBV12-3 or TRBV12-4 to TRBJ2-1; the D is unclear. The sequenced sample consisted of PBMCs. The clonotype originates from a human donor in good health (CMV status not recorded). Some clones in this sample may be carry-over from other donors' samples. In nucleotides, the CDR3 is TGTGCCATCTCGGCAGGTCGCTCCTACAATGAGCAGTTCTTC. Translation gives CAISAGRSYNEQFF.